This T cell receptor beta chain was documented in a study of blood T cell repertoires in COVID-19. Study context: Samples of COVID-19 (acute and convalescent) were obtained from the United States, Italy and Spain. T cells, B-cell-depleted T cells, or PBMCs supplied cDNA or gDNA.

In the original workflow: How many nucleated cells were present was estimated from reference gene primer amplification. Profiled with immunoSEQ multiplex PCR; TCRdb holds only in-frame clones, not every one. V and J calls and clone size are as listed in that table; D and trimming were resolved from the DNA. The repertoire consists of about 280,000 clones, with 65% to 90% occurring once and the leading ten covering approximately 5.1%. V lost 3 bases to trimming and J lost 2 bases; unmatched junction nucleotides: 7. The germline CDR1 and CDR2 sequences are MDHEN and SYDVKM. The CDR3 runs to 16 residues.

Sequenced: peripheral blood. The chain joins TRBV28 to TRBJ1-2, with 9 bases identical to TRBD1. This TCR was recovered from a man aged 50-59 years with active or convalescent COVID-19. CDR3 region: CASSFTGQGPNYGYTF. For the CDR3, the DNA is TGTGCCAGCAGTTTTACGGGACAGGGACCGAACTATGGCTACACCTTC.